The 9 T cell receptor beta chains reported below all come from one sample, sequenced in a study of CD8+ T cells in alopecia areata. Isolated RNA was reverse transcribed into cDNA used as the sequencing template. The repertoire was sequenced with immunoSEQ multiplex PCR; TCRdb's copy has only in-frame clones and lacks some. The repertoire consists of around 110,000 clones, none detected only once. The sequencing sample was made of lesional skin. The origin of the receptors is a C3H/HeJ mouse with alopecia areata. The strain bears MHC haplotype H2-k.

With regard to this clone: The genes and germline here are from mouse. The read stops 4 residues short of the end of the CDR3; the missing end is completed from the germline J gene. The rearrangement joins TRBV16 to TRBJ1-1; 9 bases match TRBD1. Germline V gene sequence: CDR1 SGHSA, CDR2 FRNQAP. The CDR3 sequence is 15 residues long. This CDR3 reads CASSFGGTGKTEVFF. CDR3 bases read: TGTGCAAGCAGCTTTGGGGGGACAGGGAAAACA. Looking up the rest from reference TRBV16 and TRBJ1-1 gives the full variable domain: NAGVIQTPRHKVTGKGQEATLWCEPISGHSAVFWYRQTIVQGLEFLTYFRNQAPIDDSGMPKERFSAQMPNQSHSTLKIQSTQPQDSAVYLCASSFGGTGKTEVFFGKGTRLTVV.

As to this clone: The gene symbols are mouse symbols. The CDR3 goes on 4 residues after the read ends, and that part is filled in from the germline J gene. The chain has TRBV19 and TRBJ2-7; 10 bases are a match to TRBD1. The germline gives CDR1 FNHDT, CDR2 SITEND (reference sequence). The V and J ends lost 5 bases and 0 bases, in that order; junction bases with no gene match: 5. The CDR3 contains 15 residues. CDR3 loop: CASSLGQGVSYEQYF. The DNA read from the CDR3 is TGTGCCAGCAGCCTCGGACAGGGGGTCTCCTAT.

As to this clone: Mouse names are used for the genes. The read falls 4 residues short of the CDR3 end, and the missing part is taken from the germline J gene. V and J are TRBV29 and TRBJ2-3, with D perhaps matching TRBD1 (5 bases). The germline V and J ends were trimmed by 4 bases and 0 bases, with 11 bases remaining between them. The CDR3 runs 15 residues. CDR1 and CDR2 (germline): MSHET, SYDVDS. The sequenced CDR3 bases are TGTGCTAGCAGTTCCCCGACAGTTAGTGCAGAA. Amino acids: CASSSPTVSAE. The full CDR3 reads CASSSPTVSAETLYF.

This clone was seen only a few times. A read error may produce the germline difference seen at one junction end. Gene names denote mouse genes. The sequenced part of the CDR3 DNA is TGTGCTTGCAGTAGCCCGGGACTGGGGGTCCAAGAC. This translates into CACSSPGLGVQD. The full CDR3 protein reads CACSSPGLGVQDTQYF. The chain carries TRBV17 and TRBJ2-5; 11 bases align to TRBD2. Sequencing ends 4 residues short of the CDR3 end; the germline J gene provides the rest. The CDR3 loop spans 16 amino acids. CDR1 is MNHDT, CDR2 YYDKIL, per germline. Looking up the rest from reference TRBV17 and TRBJ2-5 gives the full variable domain: DTTVKQNPRYKLARVGKPVNLICSQTMNHDTMYWYQKKPNQAPKLLLFYYDKILNREADTFEKFQSSRPNNSFCSLYIGSAGLEYSAMYLCACSSPGLGVQDTQYFGPGTRLLVL.

Points on this clone: Its ends do not fully match the called genes, so a read error is possible. Mouse names are used for the genes. The read terminates 4 residues before the CDR3 end, so the remaining end is supplied by the germline J gene. The chain has TRBV1 and TRBJ1-4, with TRBD1 matching 7 bases. This CDR3 contains 17 residues. Germline V gene sequence: CDR1 NSQYPW, CDR2 LRSPGD (reference sequence). The CDR3 sequence is CPCSAADRAISNERLFF. The CDR3 DNA, read in part, is TGCCCCTGCAGTGCGGCAGACAGGGCCATTTCCAACGAA.

As regards this clone: Genes and germline are mouse. From the germline J gene comes the end of the CDR3, since the read stops 4 residues before it. The chain links TRBV1 to TRBJ1-2; maybe TRBD1 (6 bases). The CDR3 has 16 amino acids. The V and J ends lost 1 base and 3 bases respectively, with 15 bases between them. Germline lookup yields CDR1 NSQYPW and CDR2 LRSPGD (reference sequence). CDR3 DNA, as far as it was read: TGCACCTGCAGTGCAGTTTCGCACAGGGTAGACTCC. Protein product: CTCSAVSHRVDS. The full CDR3 protein is CTCSAVSHRVDSDYTF.

There are a few counts of this clone. Genes and germline are mouse. Read coverage stops 4 residues before the CDR3 terminus; the germline J gene supplies the remainder. The chain has TRBV13-3 and TRBJ2-5, with 14 bases aligning to TRBD2. Germline assignment: CDR1 NNHDY and CDR2 SYVADS. This CDR3 spans 16 amino acids. CDR3: CASSDPGTGGADTQYF. The part of the CDR3 DNA that was read is TGTGCCAGCAGTGATCCCGGGACTGGGGGGGCGGAC.

This clone was observed at least ten times. The germline and genes are mouse ones. CDR3 bases read: TGTGCCAGCAGCCTCCGGGACTGGGGGGAC. Translating gives CASSLRDWGD. The full CDR3 is CASSLRDWGDTQYF. The chain recombines TRBV13-3 with TRBJ2-5; 11 bases agree with TRBD2. The CDR3 goes on 4 residues after the read ends, and that part is filled in from the germline J gene. This CDR3 is 14 amino acids long. CDR1 is NNHDY and CDR2 is SYVADS in the germline V gene. Full variable domain (outside the CDR3, taken from reference TRBV13-3 and TRBJ2-5): EAAVTQSPRSKVAVTGGKVTLSCHQTNNHDYMYWYRQDTGHGLRLIHYSYVADSTEKGDIPDGYKASRPSQENFSLILELASLSQTAVYFCASSLRDWGDTQYFGPGTRLLVL.

The sample holds a few counts of this clone. Germline and genes here are mouse. The CDR3 goes on 4 residues after the read ends, and that part is filled in from the germline J gene. This CDR3 is also generated by other DNA sequences in the sample. J is TRBJ2-7 and V is TRBV13-2; D is perhaps TRBD2 (6 bases). This CDR3 contains 14 residues. Germline V gene sequence: CDR1 NNHNN, CDR2 SYGAGS (reference sequence). The CDR3 bases that were read are TGTGCCAGCGGTGATGCAACTGGGAGATAT. Its protein is CASGDATGRY. The CDR3 reads in full as CASGDATGRYEQYF.